This TCR beta chain is drawn from a study of patients and donors after allogeneic stem cell transplantation. V gave up 5 bases and J gave up 2 bases, with 18 bases separating them. Looked up from germline, CDR1 is MNHNS and CDR2 is SASEGT. The CDR3 sequence is 16 residues long. MiXCR was run by TCRdb on the RT-PCR reads, yielding one entry per CDR3 protein. This table has about a million distinct CDR3 sequences, more than 15% appearing once. This clonotype has at least ten counts. The sequence came from a human donor who was either an allogeneic HSCT recipient or a stem cell or donor lymphocyte infusion donor (not recorded which). It is not recorded whose cells these are; they may come from a transplant donor. The V call is TRBV6-1, the J call TRBJ1-1; D might be TRBD1 (5 bases). Specimen: blood, either unsorted or a sorted T cell fraction (not recorded which). As DNA, the CDR3 is TGTGCCAGCAGTACAGCGGCCGGAGGGGTAAACACTGAAGCTTTCTTT. Protein: CASSTAAGGVNTEAFF.